The clone carrying this TCR beta chain appeared a few times. Its antigen is undetermined. One entry per CDR3 protein, called by TCRdb with MiXCR from the RT-PCR reads. The repertoire holds around 790,000 distinct CDR3 sequences, with roughly 20% as singletons. This sample was included in a study of response to subunit inactivated influenza vaccine. Findings of the study overall: Few new T cells, the authors suggested, are recruited by each seasonal influenza vaccination.

The CDR3 consists of 14 residues. V was pared by 10 bases and J by 3 bases, with 15 bases between. Germline V CDR1 and CDR2: ENHRY, SYGVKD. The input for sequencing was PBMCs from blood, taken roughly 5 days after vaccination. This TCR was sampled from a man aged 50 to 59 who received an inactivated influenza vaccine. This chain connects TRBV10-3 to TRBJ2-2; tentative D call: TRBD2 (5 bases). This CDR3 is CATRTSRDTGELFF. In DNA, the CDR3 is TGTGCCACGCGGACTTCAAGGGACACCGGGGAGCTGTTTTTT.